This T cell receptor beta chain was sequenced during a study of beta chain features in type 1 diabetes. Expressed TCRB transcripts were sequenced, since all the RNA that had been isolated was reverse transcribed. Assay used: immunoSEQ multiplex PCR; TCRdb lists only in-frame clones, some missing. This repertoire shows about 660,000 clones, more than 13% found once; its top ten account for 0.03% to 0.045%. This clone was observed a handful of times. Its antigen is currently unknown. The study, taken as a whole, reports: Moderate but significant shortening of TCRB CDR3s was recorded in all four CD4+ subsets from Type 1 diabetes patients.

Sequenced input: naive CD4+ T cells from blood. The clonotype originates from a man aged 18 to 30 with type 1 diabetes.

The CDR3 nucleotides are TGCGCCAGCAGTGACCTTTTCGGCTACACCTTC. This codes for CASSDLFGYTF. The chain recombines TRBV10-2 with TRBJ1-2; D remains ambiguous. V was shortened by 3 bases and J by 8 bases, with 7 bases between the two germline ends. Germline V gives CDR1 WSHSY, CDR2 SAAADI. The CDR3 length is 11 residues.